This T cell receptor beta chain was captured by sequencing in a study of post-analysis software for immune sequencing data. Study context: In terms of disease course, relapsing-remitting, secondary progressive and progressive-relapsing multiple sclerosis were included.

Study results and caveats: Controls had significantly higher normalized Chao1 diversity than multiple sclerosis patients. With TRBV5-6, TRBV5-1 and TRBV20-1 included, about five TRBV segments were more frequent in patients than in controls.

Remarks on this clonotype: Its antigen is unknown.

The library was made from cDNA and included unique molecular identifiers. Input of about 0.9 to 10 million T cells yielded around 500,000 cDNA molecules. TCRdb recomputed calls from the PCR reads with MiXCR, one row per CDR3 protein. The table shows hundreds of thousands of distinct CDR3 sequences, with about 53% occurring only once. Germline loops: CDR1 GTSNPN, CDR2 SVGIG (reference sequence). The CDR3 totals 12 residues. Germline trimming cut 1 base from V and 15 bases from J; bases unmatched to any gene: 9. This sequence joins TRBV30 and TRBJ2-4, with 7 nucleotides matching TRBD1. The receptor's source is a girl aged 10-17 years with multiple sclerosis. The source material was blood. CDR3 amino acids: CAWSEGQQRLYF. In DNA form, the CDR3 reads TGTGCCTGGAGTGAGGGACAGCAACGGCTGTACTTC.